What follows describes a single T cell receptor (beta chain). This clonotype was counted many times. Its antigen is not yet known. No base qualities exist here, and no much larger clone lies one base off it. This sample was taken from a study of regulatory T cells in long-lasting Graves disease (dated by TCRdb to about 2021). At the level of the whole study: Patients with newly diagnosed Graves' disease had been on antithyroid drugs for under 3 months. Patients with persistent Graves' disease were compared with patients with newly diagnosed Graves' disease using TCR sequencing and RNA sequencing of peripheral blood. The study was conducted in China and was registered as a clinical trial. A total of 33 samples were covered by TCR sequencing, comprising around 13 persistent and around 20 newly diagnosed Graves' disease patients. Points the paper makes about the study in general: Persistent disease showed preferential use of TRBV28, TRBJ1-2 and TRBJ2-5, whereas newly diagnosed disease favored TRBV20-1 and TRBJ2-1. Peripheral blood alone was examined, since thyroid tissue, which constituted the primary lesion, could not be accessed. Only the TCR beta chain was sequenced and analyzed. Compared with newly diagnosed patients, patients with persistent Graves' disease had lower TCR Shannon entropy and fewer highly expanded clones, which suggests clonal expansion. As a limitation, the authors acknowledged that the small sample size may reduce accuracy. A larger number of public clonotypes was shared among persistent patients (fewer than 3,000) than among newly diagnosed patients (roughly 980).

This sample's time point label indicates: newly diagnosed GD, antithyroid drugs for less than 3 months. For both TCR sequencing and RNA sequencing, RNA was extracted from PBMCs in TRIzol. The diagnosis of Graves' disease was made according to American Thyroid Association guidelines. Recruitment of patients was carried out at an endocrinology department in Xi'an, China. From each patient, 8 to 10 milliliters of peripheral blood was collected into an EDTA anticoagulant tube. Ficoll Paque Plus density gradient separation was used to isolate PBMCs, and no additional T cell sorting was done. An Agilent 2100 Bioanalyzer and agarose gel were used to assess RNA quality, and a NanoDrop 2000 was used to measure RNA concentration. Receptor amplification or capture employed multiplex PCR. The listed sequencing device is Illumina HiSeq 4000. iRepertoire HTBI primers and Arm-PCR amplification of CDR3 regions were used to construct TCR beta libraries. Before sequencing, the PCR products underwent gel purification. The authors processed their data as follows. Gene usage analysis of CDR3 amino acid clonotypes used the 55 to 80 TRBV and about 13 TRBJ segments found across samples. COPE and FqMerger were used to merge the filtered high-quality paired reads into contigs. BLAST was used to align contigs to IMGT TRBV, TRBD and TRBJ reference genes, and CDR3 was defined according to IMGT. Any clonotype with a frequency above 0.1% was classified as a highly expanded clone. Shannon entropy served as the measure of repertoire diversity, while the Gini coefficient captured V-J evenness. A clonotype found in more than one individual was treated as public. TCRdb ran its own pipeline on the public reads, namely fastp trimming at Q25 and MiXCR clone calling, and kept in-frame beta chains. Each record represents a unique CDR3 protein, reported with the most common genes and DNA among its rows. Clone size and V and J calls follow TCRdb, not the original study. The sample table holds about 500,000 distinct CDR3 sequences, of which around 12% were seen once. Almost 9% of the sample is in the top ten clones.

The CDR3 contains 17 residues, cysteine and phenylalanine counted. This entry keeps only the CDR3 DNA: 51 bases, framed from base 1. V loses 6 bases of germline sequence and J loses 6 bases, and the interval between the two ends is 24 bases. This same sample was also taken into another study, of T cells in Graves' hyperthyroidism and ophthalmopathy. Per the second study: Graves' hyperthyroidism was defined as stable when no progression to ophthalmopathy occurred over 18 months of follow-up. Hyperthyroidism patients were newly diagnosed, with disease duration under 2 months, and aged 18 to 65 years. Patients with uncontrolled infections, other autoimmune diseases, pregnancy or lactation were excluded. Clinical symptoms, serum thyroxine and TRAb, thyroid ultrasound, and orbital computed tomography formed the basis for the diagnoses. The first round of RT-PCR for the TCR CDR3 was performed with the HTBI primer set and the Qiagen OneStep RT-PCR kit. Most expanded thyroid clonotypes (frequency above 0.001) were also found in blood, which suggests that blood repertoires may mirror thyroid immune responses. A 13 V-J signature model separated ophthalmopathy from stable hyperthyroidism, with 87.88% sensitivity and about 81% specificity in cross-validation and 80%/75% in testing. In validation, the model predicted progression to ophthalmopathy a median of about 6 months before onset, with about 67% sensitivity and roughly 79% specificity. To identify distinguishing TCR V-J signatures, a discovery cohort of about a hundred patients was used, comprising 43 with Graves' ophthalmopathy and some 57 with stable Graves' hyperthyroidism. An independent validation cohort of 18 to 20 hyperthyroidism patients and about 16 patients who later progressed to ophthalmopathy tested prospective prediction of ophthalmopathy. For training and testing, the 100 or so patients in the discovery cohort were randomly divided in a 7:3 ratio. In addition, the study compared T-cell repertoires in thyroid tissue and in blood from about 6 Graves' hyperthyroidism patients. Once sampling was done, hyperthyroidism patients were given methimazole at a starting dose of 30 mg daily, whereas ophthalmopathy patients were given high-dose intravenous methylprednisolone. Libraries were constructed in a second round of multiplex PCR, after which size selection and purification were carried out. Sequencing of the libraries was done on an Illumina HiSeq2000 using paired-end 100 bp reads. SOAPnuke was used to process the raw data, removing reads that contained adapters or uncalled bases, had a mean Phred below 15, or lacked an exact match to the constant primer or identifier. High-quality paired reads were merged using COPE v1.2.5, and each unique nucleotide sequence was defined as a clonotype. MiTCR v1.1 was used to align clonotypes to the IMGT TRBV, TRBD and TRBJ reference segments. The analysis was restricted to V-J combinations with a frequency above 0.0001, which together covered about 99% of the repertoires. A TCS score was defined as the ratio of F50 (clonal expansion) to E x V (chaos), with BLOSUM62-based TCRdist applied between CDR3 peptides within each V-J. Welch's t-statistics and random forest reduced some 510 V-J features to 13, which were used in a naive Bayes classifier (R e1071). Sample size was not statistically predetermined, and investigators were not blinded to group allocation. According to the paper, TCR Vbeta CDR3 sequencing was carried out on around 140 peripheral blood samples, which came from fewer than 50 ophthalmopathy, 80 or so hyperthyroidism and about 17 progressor patients.

This chain is built from TRBV12-3 or TRBV12-4 and TRBJ2-1; D gene: possibly TRBD2, on 7 matching bases. The sequence derives from a young woman with Graves disease. Donor details come from another sample of the same person, matched by shared clones. Sample: peripheral blood mononuclear cells (PBMCs), taken at new diagnosis, from a patient treated with antithyroid drugs. The DNA reads as follows: TGTGCCAGCAGCCCCCGAATACTAGGGGGGGGAGGCAATGAGCAGTTCTTC. Translated, this is CASSPRILGGGGNEQFF.